The rows below give T cell receptor beta chains drawn from one sample of a study of glioma-infiltrating T cells after dendritic cell vaccination. Assay: immunoSEQ multiplex PCR; the TCRdb copy retains only in-frame clones and omits some. The sample lists over 90,000 clones; around 85% were seen once. Source: blood, taken before dendritic cell vaccination. The receptor set was obtained from a human donor with glioblastoma. Both conserved end residues are part of each CDR3. Fields, in order: clone size, J gene, V gene, D gene, CDR3 DNA, CDR3 protein. D genes are given only for firm matches. A row's size may be missing; if present it is once, few, many or a size class.

. | TRBJ2-7 | TRBV11-3 | . | TGTGCCAGCAGCTTAGGTTTGACTGTAACCTACGAGCAGTACTTC | CASSLGLTVTYEQYF
. | TRBJ2-7 | TRBV16 | TRBD1 | TGTGCCAGCAGCCCACTCGAGACAGGGTTTTCCTACGAGCAGTACTTC | CASSPLETGFSYEQYF
. | TRBJ1-2 | TRBV6-5 | . | TGTGCCAGCAACCCCGCCGGGGCAGGGGTCGGCTACACCTTC | CASNPAGAGVGYTF
. | TRBJ2-1 | TRBV4-3 | TRBD1 | TGCGCCAGCAGCCAAGGGACAGGGGGCTGGGGCAATGAGCAGTTCTTC | CASSQGTGGWGNEQFF
. | TRBJ1-2 | TRBV7-8 | TRBD1 | TGTGCCAGCAGATCAAGTGCCGGGACAGGGGATGGCTATGGCTACACCTTC | CASRSSAGTGDGYGYTF
. | TRBJ2-3 | TRBV5-1 | . | TGCGCCAGCAGCTTGGGGCAGGGGAGAACAGATACGCAGTATTTT | CASSLGQGRTDTQYF
. | TRBJ1-5 | TRBV19 | . | TGTGCCAGTAGTCTCAGGGTCCTCCAGCCCCAGCATTTT | CASSLRVLQPQHF
. | TRBJ2-1 | TRBV9 | TRBD1 | TGTGCCAGCAGCGTGGGACAGGGAGCCTACAATGAGCAGTTCTTC | CASSVGQGAYNEQFF
. | TRBJ1-2 | TRBV5-1 | . | TGCGCCAGCAGCTTATCGACGGAGGATGGCTACACCTTC | CASSLSTEDGYTF
. | TRBJ1-1 | TRBV11-3 | . | TGTGCCAGCAGCTTATATGGGCCGAACACTGAAGCTTTCTTT | CASSLYGPNTEAFF
. | TRBJ2-3 | TRBV5-1 | TRBD1 | TGCGCCAGCCTCTTAGGGACAGGGACAGATACGCAGTATTTT | CASLLGTGTDTQYF
. | TRBJ1-6 | TRBV29-1 | TRBD1 | TGCAGCGTTGGGGAGACAGGGGGCTGGCCCCTCCACTTT | CSVGETGGWPLHF
. | TRBJ1-1 | TRBV29-1 | . | TGCAGCGTTGAAAAATCCTCAGGGAACACTGAAGCTTTCTTT | CSVEKSSGNTEAFF
. | TRBJ2-2 | TRBV4-2 | TRBD2 | TGTGCCAGCAGCCCCTATGAGACTAGCGAAGAGAACACCGGGGAGCTGTTTTTT | CASSPYETSEENTGELFF
. | TRBJ1-5 | TRBV18 | TRBD1 | TGTGCCAGCCCCCTGGGTAGGACAGGCGGAACACTTTTTAGCAATCAGCCCCAGCATTTT | CASPLGRTGGTLFSNQPQHF
. | TRBJ2-7 | TRBV4-1 | . | TGCGCCAGCAGCCACCAACTAGCCTACGAGCAGTACTTC | CASSHQLAYEQYF
once | TRBJ2-1 | TRBV4-1 | TRBD1 | TGCGCCAGCAGCCGAGACACAGGGGCCCGCTACAATGAGCAGTTCTTC | CASSRDTGARYNEQFF
. | TRBJ2-7 | TRBV30 | . | TGTGCCTGGACCGTCGGCAGGGGGCAGTACTTC | CAWTVGRGQYF
. | TRBJ2-5 | TRBV6-5 | . | TGTGCCAGCAGTCCCCCGAACCAGGAGACCCAGTACTTC | CASSPPNQETQYF
. | TRBJ2-3 | TRBV5-1 | TRBD1 | TGCGCCAGCAGCCCCGGGACAGCCTCCGATACGCAGTATTTT | CASSPGTASDTQYF
. | TRBJ2-2 | TRBV7-3 | TRBD2 | TGTGCCAGCAGCCCCTATAGCGGGAGCGGGGAGCTGTTTTTT | CASSPYSGSGELFF
. | TRBJ1-3 | TRBV23-1 | . | TGCGCCAGCAGTCAGGCCCCCTCAGGCGGAAACACCATATATTTT | CASSQAPSGGNTIYF
. | TRBJ2-1 | TRBV5-4 | . | TGTGCCAGCAGCGGCCCCATTCGCAATGAGCAGTTCTTC | CASSGPIRNEQFF
. | TRBJ2-7 | TRBV5-1 | . | TGCGCCAGCAGGAGGGCTAGCGAAGGAAACGAGCAGTACTTC | CASRRASEGNEQYF
once | TRBJ2-3 | TRBV6-5 | . | TGTGCCAGCAGTTACTCCGCCCGCGGGACCACAGATACGCAGTATTTT | CASSYSARGTTDTQYF
. | TRBJ1-5 | TRBV2 | . | TGTGCCACCTCGTGGGGCCCCAATCAGCCCCAGCATTTT | CATSWGPNQPQHF
. | TRBJ2-3 | TRBV4-1 | TRBD1 | TGCGCCAGCAGCCATTCGACAGGGGGACTAGATACGCAGTATTTT | CASSHSTGGLDTQYF
. | TRBJ2-1 | TRBV30 | . | TGTGCCTGGAGTCGCCCCGGGGCAGGGGATGAGCAGTTCTTC | CAWSRPGAGDEQFF
. | TRBJ2-5 | TRBV6-7 | . | TGTGCCAGCAGTTACCCGTCTTGGAATCGGGGGACCCAGTACTTC | CASSYPSWNRGTQYF
. | TRBJ1-2 | TRBV5-1 | . | TGCGCCAGCAGCTTGGAGGGACTAAGCAATGGCTACACCTTC | CASSLEGLSNGYTF
. | TRBJ2-7 | TRBV7-2 | TRBD1 | TGTGCCAGCAGCTTCAACAGGGGCCAGGGAGAGCAGTACTTC | CASSFNRGQGEQYF
. | TRBJ2-1 | TRBV5-8 | . | TGTGCCAGCAGCTTGTGGGGGGACAGCTCCTACAATGAGCAGTTCTTC | CASSLWGDSSYNEQFF
. | TRBJ2-3 | TRBV7-9 | TRBD2 | TGTGCCAGCAGCTTGCTAGCGGCCCTCACAGATACGCAGTATTTT | CASSLLAALTDTQYF
. | TRBJ2-2 | TRBV15 | TRBD2 | TGTGCCACCAGCAGCCGGCGGGGGAGAGACACCGGGGAGCTGTTTTTT | CATSSRRGRDTGELFF
few | TRBJ2-1 | TRBV19 | TRBD2 | TGTGCCAGTAGTATTCCCTGGGGGAGCGGGAGCTACAATGAGCAGTTCTTC | CASSIPWGSGSYNEQFF
. | TRBJ2-5 | TRBV6-5 | . | TGTGCCAGCATGGGAGTAGGCGAGGCCCAGTACTTC | CASMGVGEAQYF
. | TRBJ2-5 | TRBV29-1 | TRBD2 | TGCAGCGTTGATTTGGGGGGGGGAGAGACCCAGTACTTC | CSVDLGGGETQYF
. | TRBJ2-7 | TRBV6-1 | . | TGTGCCAGCAGTGAACTAGGGGTTCGGGTCCGCTACGAGCAGTACTTC | CASSELGVRVRYEQYF
. | TRBJ2-2 | TRBV5-1 | . | TGCGCCAGCAAGGAGTCAGTTAGACCCGGGGAGCTGTTTTTT | CASKESVRPGELFF
. | TRBJ2-3 | TRBV7-6 | TRBD2 | TGTGCCAGCAGCTTAGCGGGGGGGAGCACAGATACGCAGTATTTT | CASSLAGGSTDTQYF
. | TRBJ2-2 | TRBV5-1 | . | TGCGCCAGCAGAACCGACCCGACTCCCGGGGAGCTGTTTTTT | CASRTDPTPGELFF
once | TRBJ1-2 | TRBV19 | . | TGTGCCAGTACCCGGGGAGGTCCCCTTAACTATGGCTACACCTTC | CASTRGGPLNYGYTF
. | TRBJ2-1 | TRBV11-3 | . | TGTGCCAGCACCCAGGGGGTAGCGGGGTATTCCTACAATGAGCAGTTCTTC | CASTQGVAGYSYNEQFF
once | TRBJ2-2 | TRBV10-1 | TRBD2 | TGCGCCAGCTCTACTCGGGGGGGCCCCGGGGAGCTGTTTTTT | CASSTRGGPGELFF
. | TRBJ1-5 | TRBV18 | TRBD1 | TGTGCCAGCTCGTCCCGGGACAGCCGCAATCAGCCCCAGCATTTT | CASSSRDSRNQPQHF
. | TRBJ1-2 | TRBV5-1 | . | TGCGCCAGCAGCTTGGACAGGGCGACCCGTGGCTACACCTTC | CASSLDRATRGYTF
. | TRBJ1-2 | TRBV5-5 | . | TGTGCCAGCAGCTTTAGCATTGATGGCTACACCTTC | CASSFSIDGYTF
. | TRBJ2-5 | TRBV29-1 | TRBD2 | TGCAGCGTTTCGGCGGGGGGGACCCAGTACTTC | CSVSAGGTQYF
. | TRBJ1-2 | TRBV7-6 | . | TGTGCCAGCAGGCGAAGCCAAGGCTACACCTTC | CASRRSQGYTF
. | TRBJ2-7 | TRBV29-1 | . | TGCAGCGTTGCTCCGGGATTCACGCGGGAGCAGTACTTC | CSVAPGFTREQYF
. | TRBJ2-3 | TRBV7-3 | TRBD2 | TGTGCCAGCAGCCCGGGACTAGCGGGATTAGATACGCAGTATTTT | CASSPGLAGLDTQYF
. | TRBJ1-2 | TRBV5-1 | TRBD1 | TGCGCCAGCAGCTTCGAGGGGGCGAGTGCTAACTATGGCTACACCTTC | CASSFEGASANYGYTF
few | TRBJ2-3 | TRBV7-9 | . | TGTGCCAGCACCCAGGGACTCTTAAACGCAGATACGCAGTATTTT | CASTQGLLNADTQYF
. | TRBJ2-7 | TRBV27 | . | TGTGCCAGCAGTGCGAGACCACGGGACTTATCCTACGAGCAGTACTTC | CASSARPRDLSYEQYF